The rows below give T cell receptor beta chains drawn from one sample of a study of CD8+ T cells in alopecia areata. Only in-frame clones appear in the TCRdb table, and some are missing; sequencing was by immunoSEQ multiplex PCR. The table records 150,000 to 200,000 clones, 50% to 75% of them present only once. The sample in question was CD4+ T cells sorted from blood, obtained at week 0. These receptors all come from a human donor with alopecia areata. Each CDR3 is given with its conserved first and last residue. Each record gives: J gene, V gene, clone size, D gene, CDR3 DNA, CDR3 protein. The D gene is left open where the match is weak. Only part of the rows carry a size: once, few, many, or a class if the clone is expanded.

TRBJ2-7	TRBV15	NA	NA	TGTGCCACCAGCAGCCGGGCCCCCTACGAGCAGTACTTC	CATSSRAPYEQYF
TRBJ2-7	TRBV6-5	NA	TRBD1	TGTGCCAGCAGTCAAACGGGACAGGGGGCCTACGAGCAGTACTTC	CASSQTGQGAYEQYF
TRBJ2-7	TRBV6-1	once	TRBD1	TGTGCCAGCTCAGGGGATGACAGGGCACGGGCCTTC	CASSGDDRARAF
TRBJ1-5	TRBV5-1	few	TRBD1	TGCGCCAGCAGCTTCACAGGGGGCAATCAGCCCCAGCATTTT	CASSFTGGNQPQHF
TRBJ1-1	TRBV30	NA	NA	TGTGCCTGGCTTGGGGCGGCGGAAGCTTTCTTT	CAWLGAAEAFF
TRBJ1-4	TRBV14	few	NA	TGTGCCAGCAGCTCAGACACCGGGGCCGATGAAAAACTGTTTTTT	CASSSDTGADEKLFF
TRBJ1-3	TRBV6-5	NA	NA	TGTGCCAGCCGGACAGAGCCTACGTCTGGAAACACCATATATTTT	CASRTEPTSGNTIYF
TRBJ2-3	TRBV6-5	NA	TRBD1	TGTGCCAGCAGTTACTCAGGGGGCCGAAGCACAGATACGCAGTATTTT	CASSYSGGRSTDTQYF
TRBJ1-1	TRBV7-2	NA	NA	TGTGCCAGCAGCCCGGTGGGGATTGGGAACACTGAAGCTTTCTTT	CASSPVGIGNTEAFF
TRBJ1-5	TRBV9	few	NA	TGTGCCAGCAGCGTAGGTCAGGGGAGCAATCAGCCCCAGCATTTT	CASSVGQGSNQPQHF
TRBJ1-6	TRBV18	NA	NA	TGTGCCAGCTCACCACGGGAATCAGGGGATCATAATTCACCCCTCCACTTT	CASSPRESGDHNSPLHF
TRBJ2-1	TRBV30	few	NA	TGTGCCTGGAGTCCGGGACTGACAGCCGATGAGCAGTTCTTC	CAWSPGLTADEQFF
TRBJ2-2	TRBV30	few	NA	TGTGCCTGGAGTGCTGTCTACCCGAACACCGGGGAGCTGTTTTTT	CAWSAVYPNTGELFF
TRBJ2-5	TRBV27	few	TRBD2	TGTGCCAGCAGTGCCCGACTAGCGGGGGTGGAGACCCAGTACTTC	CASSARLAGVETQYF
TRBJ2-7	TRBV9	NA	NA	TGTGCCAGCAGCCCCCGACAGAAAACCTACGAGCAGTACTTC	CASSPRQKTYEQYF
TRBJ2-2	TRBV29-1	NA	TRBD2	TGCAGCACTGCGGCGGGGGACGGGGAGCTGTTTTTT	CSTAAGDGELFF
TRBJ1-6	TRBV7-9	NA	NA	TGTGCCAGCAGCTTGGGGAACTATAATTCACCCCTCCACTTT	CASSLGNYNSPLHF
TRBJ1-1	TRBV30	once	TRBD1	TGTGCCTGGAACCCGACAGGGGCCCGAGGCACTGAAGCTTTCTTT	CAWNPTGARGTEAFF
TRBJ2-5	TRBV4-1	NA	NA	TGCGCCAGCAGCCAAGCCCCGGGTCCAGAGACCCAGTACTTC	CASSQAPGPETQYF
TRBJ2-1	TRBV5-1	NA	TRBD2	TGCGCCAGCAGTACTAGCGGGGGCTCCTACAATGAGCGGTTCTTC	CASSTSGGSYNERFF
TRBJ1-2	TRBV4-1	NA	TRBD1	TGCGCCAGCAGCCGAGGAGACAGGGACTATGGCTACACCTTC	CASSRGDRDYGYTF
TRBJ2-7	TRBV6-5	NA	TRBD2	TGTGCCAGCAGACTAGCGGGGGGGCCCAACGAGCAGTACTTC	CASRLAGGPNEQYF
TRBJ1-2	TRBV4-1	NA	TRBD1	TGCGCCAGCAGCCCGCAGGGACAGGGGTTCTATGGCTACACCTTC	CASSPQGQGFYGYTF
TRBJ2-3	TRBV4-1	NA	NA	TGCGCCAGCAGCCATCAGAACCACAGGGAGGCTAGCACAGATACGCAGTATTTT	CASSHQNHREASTDTQYF
TRBJ2-1	TRBV29-1	NA	NA	TGCAGCGGAGGTAGGGCTCGTTACAATGAGCAGTTCTTC	CSGGRARYNEQFF
TRBJ2-2	TRBV9	NA	NA	TGTGCCAGCAGCGTAGCTTTGTTCGGGGAGCTGTTTTTT	CASSVALFGELFF
TRBJ1-5	TRBV30	few	NA	TGTGCCTGGAGTCGACAGAGCAATCAGCCCCAGCATTTT	CAWSRQSNQPQHF
TRBJ1-1	TRBV7-2	few	NA	TGTGCCAGCAGCCCTAGAAGTGCCGCTGAAGCTTTCTTT	CASSPRSAAEAFF
TRBJ1-5	TRBV18	NA	NA	TGTGCCAGCTCACCAATCCCCCAGCATTTT	CASSPIPQHF
TRBJ2-5	TRBV2	NA	TRBD2	TGTGCCAGCAGTAAACGTCCGGGACTAGCTGGAGAGACCCAGTACTTC	CASSKRPGLAGETQYF
TRBJ1-2	TRBV6-1	NA	NA	TGTGCCAGCAGTGAAGGGGTGGAGACGTACTTC	CASSEGVETYF
TRBJ2-5	TRBV10-3	NA	NA	TGTGCCATCAGTGAGTTTGGCGGGGTCCAAGAGACCCAGTACTTC	CAISEFGGVQETQYF
TRBJ1-1	TRBV18	NA	NA	TGTGCCAGCTCACCAAGCAAGAACACTGAAGCTTTCTTT	CASSPSKNTEAFF
TRBJ2-7	TRBV30	NA	NA	TGTGCCTGGGAGGACGGCTACGAGCAGTACTTC	CAWEDGYEQYF
TRBJ1-1	TRBV2	NA	TRBD1	TGTGCCAGCACCTGGGGACAGGGAGGGAACACTGAAGCTTTCTTT	CASTWGQGGNTEAFF
TRBJ1-6	TRBV13	once	NA	TGTGCCAGCAGCTTTCGGGTCGATAATTCACCCCTCCACTTT	CASSFRVDNSPLHF
TRBJ2-1	TRBV11-2	NA	TRBD1	TGTGCCAGCCTGCGGGACAGGATGGTCTTC	CASLRDRMVF
TRBJ2-7	TRBV10-3	NA	NA	TGTGCCACTGGACTTACCCCCTACGAGCAGTACTTC	CATGLTPYEQYF
TRBJ2-1	TRBV5-6	NA	NA	TGTGCCAGCAGGACTAGTCTATCGGGGGCTGAGCAGTTCTTC	CASRTSLSGAEQFF
TRBJ2-7	TRBV7-2	NA	NA	TGTGCCAGCAGCTTAGCGGGACGTTGGACCTACGAGCAGTACTTC	CASSLAGRWTYEQYF
TRBJ2-7	TRBV4-1	few	NA	TGCGCCAGCAGCCAAGTCATAGGGATGGGCGAGCAGTACTTC	CASSQVIGMGEQYF
TRBJ1-2	TRBV5-6	NA	NA	TGTGCCAGCAGCTTGGGGGGCCAGAATTATGGCTACACCTTC	CASSLGGQNYGYTF
TRBJ1-5	TRBV6-6	NA	NA	TGTGCCAGCACAATCCGCCCCGATCAGCCCCAGCATTTT	CASTIRPDQPQHF
TRBJ2-7	TRBV29-1	NA	NA	TGCAGCGTTGAATCGACGGCAGCTACCCAGTACTTC	CSVESTAATQYF
TRBJ1-3	TRBV29-1	NA	NA	TGCAGCGTTGTTGACAGAAACTCTGGAAACACCATATATTTT	CSVVDRNSGNTIYF